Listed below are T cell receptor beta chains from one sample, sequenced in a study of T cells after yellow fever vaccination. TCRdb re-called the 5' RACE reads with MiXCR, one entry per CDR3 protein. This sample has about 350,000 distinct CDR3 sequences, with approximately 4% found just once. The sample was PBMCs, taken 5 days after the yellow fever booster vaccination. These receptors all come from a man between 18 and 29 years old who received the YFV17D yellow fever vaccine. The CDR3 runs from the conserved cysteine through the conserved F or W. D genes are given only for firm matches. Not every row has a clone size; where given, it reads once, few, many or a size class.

CDR3aa: CASSLGAGDPYNEQFF
CDR3nt: TGCGCCAGCAGCTTGGGCGCAGGGGATCCCTACAATGAGCAGTTCTTC
abundance: many
v_gene: TRBV5-1
d_gene: -
j_gene: TRBJ2-1

CDR3aa: CASSGGSSDEKLFF
CDR3nt: TGTGCCAGCAGCGGGGGGAGCAGTGATGAAAAACTGTTTTTT
abundance: -
v_gene: TRBV12-3/TRBV12-4
d_gene: -
j_gene: TRBJ1-4

CDR3aa: CASSQGQGEVVEQFF
CDR3nt: TGCGCCAGCAGCCAAGGGCAGGGGGAGGTGGTTGAGCAGTTCTTC
abundance: -
v_gene: TRBV4-1
d_gene: -
j_gene: TRBJ2-1

CDR3aa: CASSSPRGLLSGANVLTF
CDR3nt: TGTGCCAGCAGCTCCCCCAGGGGGCTACTTTCTGGGGCCAACGTCCTGACTTTC
abundance: -
v_gene: TRBV7-6
d_gene: TRBD1
j_gene: TRBJ2-6

CDR3aa: CASSIGPDNEQFF
CDR3nt: TGTGCCAGCAGCATAGGGCCAGACAATGAGCAGTTCTTC
abundance: -
v_gene: TRBV5-5
d_gene: -
j_gene: TRBJ2-1

CDR3aa: CASSLGGSAEAFF
CDR3nt: TGTGCCAGCAGCTTAGGGGGGAGCGCTGAAGCTTTCTTT
abundance: many
v_gene: TRBV7-6
d_gene: -
j_gene: TRBJ1-1

CDR3aa: CASRPTGGRQPQHF
CDR3nt: TGTGCCAGCAGGCCGACAGGGGGGCGTCAGCCCCAGCATTTT
abundance: -
v_gene: TRBV27
d_gene: TRBD1
j_gene: TRBJ1-5

CDR3aa: CASSLVGTSGGTDTQYF
CDR3nt: TGTGCCAGCAGCTTAGTCGGAACTAGCGGGGGCACAGATACGCAGTATTTT
abundance: many
v_gene: TRBV7-9
d_gene: TRBD2
j_gene: TRBJ2-3

CDR3aa: CASSSSFVRGGNEQFF
CDR3nt: TGTGCCAGCAGCTCTTCTTTCGTTAGGGGTGGGAATGAGCAGTTCTTC
abundance: many
v_gene: TRBV7-9
d_gene: -
j_gene: TRBJ2-1

CDR3aa: CATSRAGQGAQETQYF
CDR3nt: TGTGCCACCAGCAGAGCTGGACAGGGGGCCCAAGAGACCCAGTACTTC
abundance: -
v_gene: TRBV15
d_gene: TRBD1
j_gene: TRBJ2-5

CDR3aa: CASSLAPVLADFSGELFF
CDR3nt: TGCGCCAGCAGCTTGGCCCCAGTACTAGCGGACTTTTCCGGGGAGCTGTTTTTT
abundance: -
v_gene: TRBV5-1
d_gene: TRBD2
j_gene: TRBJ2-2

CDR3aa: CAISSLGQGATEQYF
CDR3nt: TGTGCCATCTCCTCGTTGGGGCAGGGGGCGACTGAGCAGTACTTC
abundance: many
v_gene: TRBV10-3
d_gene: TRBD1
j_gene: TRBJ2-7

CDR3aa: CASSLGPAQYF
CDR3nt: TGTGCCAGCAGTCTAGGTCCCGCGCAGTACTTC
abundance: -
v_gene: TRBV6-5
d_gene: -
j_gene: TRBJ2-7

CDR3aa: CASSLGGGGDEQFF
CDR3nt: TGTGCCAGCAGTTTGGGAGGGGGTGGCGATGAGCAGTTCTTC
abundance: -
v_gene: TRBV12-3/TRBV12-4
d_gene: -
j_gene: TRBJ2-1

CDR3aa: CASSQTSGGATDTQYF
CDR3nt: TGTGCCAGCAGCCAGACTAGCGGGGGAGCCACAGATACGCAGTATTTT
abundance: -
v_gene: TRBV7-6
d_gene: TRBD2
j_gene: TRBJ2-3

CDR3aa: CASSHRDGTEAFF
CDR3nt: TGTGCCAGCAGTCACCGGGACGGAACTGAAGCTTTCTTT
abundance: -
v_gene: TRBV6-2/TRBV6-3
d_gene: -
j_gene: TRBJ1-1

CDR3aa: CASSYSTSGTQETQYF
CDR3nt: TGTGCCAGCAGTTACTCGACTAGCGGCACTCAAGAGACCCAGTACTTC
abundance: few
v_gene: TRBV6-5
d_gene: TRBD2
j_gene: TRBJ2-5

CDR3aa: CAGRGGTGYGYTF
CDR3nt: TGTGCCGGCCGAGGGGGGACAGGGTATGGCTACACCTTC
abundance: -
v_gene: TRBV30
d_gene: TRBD1
j_gene: TRBJ1-2

CDR3aa: CASSLAGVDYGYTF
CDR3nt: TGTGCCAGCAGTTTAGCAGGAGTGGACTATGGCTACACCTTC
abundance: -
v_gene: TRBV12-3/TRBV12-4
d_gene: -
j_gene: TRBJ1-2

CDR3aa: CASSQEYSGGYNNEQFF
CDR3nt: TGCGCCAGCAGCCAAGAGTACAGCGGGGGGTATAACAATGAGCAGTTCTTC
abundance: few
v_gene: TRBV4-1
d_gene: TRBD2
j_gene: TRBJ2-1

CDR3aa: CASSPGVSSYNEQFF
CDR3nt: TGTGCCAGCAGTCCAGGCGTAAGCTCCTACAATGAGCAGTTCTTC
abundance: -
v_gene: TRBV5-6
d_gene: -
j_gene: TRBJ2-1

CDR3aa: CASSPGGASSYEQYF
CDR3nt: TGCGCCAGCAGCCCTGGCGGCGCCAGCTCCTACGAGCAGTACTTC
abundance: many
v_gene: TRBV4-1
d_gene: -
j_gene: TRBJ2-7

CDR3aa: CASSQALAGGTDTQYF
CDR3nt: TGTGCCAGCAGCCAAGCACTAGCGGGGGGTACAGATACGCAGTATTTT
abundance: medium-sized
v_gene: TRBV4-2
d_gene: TRBD2
j_gene: TRBJ2-3

CDR3aa: CASSSPRRGGRSGELFF
CDR3nt: TGTGCCAGCAGCTCCCCGCGGCGGGGGGGCCGCAGCGGGGAGCTGTTTTTT
abundance: few
v_gene: TRBV7-8
d_gene: TRBD2
j_gene: TRBJ2-2

CDR3aa: CAISENNQIYEQYF
CDR3nt: TGTGCCATCAGTGAGAACAACCAGATCTACGAGCAGTACTTC
abundance: few
v_gene: TRBV10-3
d_gene: -
j_gene: TRBJ2-7

CDR3aa: CASSLALGGNTEAFF
CDR3nt: TGTGCCAGCAGCTTAGCGTTAGGGGGGAACACTGAAGCTTTCTTT
abundance: few
v_gene: TRBV7-2
d_gene: -
j_gene: TRBJ1-1

CDR3aa: CASTWGGSGYTF
CDR3nt: TGTGCCAGCACCTGGGGGGGAAGCGGCTACACCTTC
abundance: many
v_gene: TRBV12-3/TRBV12-4
d_gene: -
j_gene: TRBJ1-2

CDR3aa: CAWSAYSVPELFF
CDR3nt: TGTGCCTGGAGTGCCTATTCGGTCCCGGAGCTGTTTTTT
abundance: -
v_gene: TRBV30
d_gene: -
j_gene: TRBJ2-2

CDR3aa: CATTGSSGANVLTF
CDR3nt: TGTGCCACAACAGGGAGCTCTGGGGCCAACGTCCTGACTTTC
abundance: -
v_gene: TRBV7-6
d_gene: -
j_gene: TRBJ2-6

CDR3aa: CSAPEVTGELFF
CDR3nt: TGCAGTGCCCCGGAAGTAACCGGGGAGCTGTTTTTT
abundance: many
v_gene: TRBV20-1
d_gene: -
j_gene: TRBJ2-2

CDR3aa: CRPLGPLNTEAFF
CDR3nt: TGCAGGCCACTGGGGCCGCTGAACACTGAAGCTTTCTTT
abundance: -
v_gene: TRBV20-1
d_gene: -
j_gene: TRBJ1-1

CDR3aa: CASRGLEDTQYF
CDR3nt: TGTGCCAGCAGGGGACTAGAAGATACGCAGTATTTT
abundance: -
v_gene: TRBV12-3/TRBV12-4
d_gene: TRBD2
j_gene: TRBJ2-3

CDR3aa: CASSPTSGAWETQYF
CDR3nt: TGCGCCAGCAGCCCTACTAGCGGGGCCTGGGAGACCCAGTACTTC
abundance: -
v_gene: TRBV5-1
d_gene: TRBD2
j_gene: TRBJ2-5

CDR3aa: CASSPRGTGMNTEAFF
CDR3nt: TGTGCCAGCAGCCCTCGGGGTACCGGGATGAACACTGAAGCTTTCTTT
abundance: many
v_gene: TRBV7-2
d_gene: -
j_gene: TRBJ1-1

CDR3aa: CASSHDGSTDTQYF
CDR3nt: TGCGCCAGCAGCCACGACGGTAGCACAGATACGCAGTATTTT
abundance: many
v_gene: TRBV5-1
d_gene: -
j_gene: TRBJ2-3

CDR3aa: CSASTGLVWETQYF
CDR3nt: TGCAGTGCTAGTACGGGGTTGGTGTGGGAGACCCAGTACTTC
abundance: many
v_gene: TRBV20-1
d_gene: -
j_gene: TRBJ2-5

CDR3aa: CASSQDLQNRGNTGELFF
CDR3nt: TGCGCCAGCAGCCAAGATTTACAGAACAGGGGGAACACCGGGGAGCTGTTTTTT
abundance: few
v_gene: TRBV4-3
d_gene: TRBD1
j_gene: TRBJ2-2

CDR3aa: CASSQTSEQFF
CDR3nt: TGTGCCAGCAGCCAGACTAGTGAGCAGTTCTTC
abundance: many
v_gene: TRBV7-2
d_gene: -
j_gene: TRBJ2-1

CDR3aa: CASRPGLAGGYEQYF
CDR3nt: TGTGCCAGCAGACCGGGACTAGCGGGGGGATACGAGCAGTACTTC
abundance: -
v_gene: TRBV27
d_gene: TRBD2
j_gene: TRBJ2-7

CDR3aa: CASSQIMPATNEKLFF
CDR3nt: TGCGCCAGCAGCCAAATTATGCCTGCAACTAATGAAAAACTGTTTTTT
abundance: -
v_gene: TRBV4-1
d_gene: -
j_gene: TRBJ1-4

CDR3aa: CASSTSSGGRQPQHF
CDR3nt: TGTGCCAGCAGTACCTCCTCTGGGGGGAGGCAGCCCCAGCATTTT
abundance: few
v_gene: TRBV12-3/TRBV12-4
d_gene: -
j_gene: TRBJ1-5

CDR3aa: CAILDREGQPQHF
CDR3nt: TGTGCCATCTTGGACAGGGAGGGACAGCCCCAGCATTTT
abundance: many
v_gene: TRBV10-3
d_gene: TRBD1
j_gene: TRBJ1-5

CDR3aa: CASSPSGHEQFF
CDR3nt: TGTGCCAGCAGCCCCTCGGGGCATGAGCAGTTCTTC
abundance: many
v_gene: TRBV7-9
d_gene: -
j_gene: TRBJ2-1

CDR3aa: CSSTGGSGSKQYF
CDR3nt: TGCAGCTCGACCGGGGGAAGTGGAAGCAAGCAGTACTTC
abundance: -
v_gene: TRBV29-1
d_gene: -
j_gene: TRBJ2-7

CDR3aa: CATSTRGAELGNTIYF
CDR3nt: TGTGCCACCAGCACTAGGGGGGCTGAGCTCGGAAACACCATATATTTT
abundance: -
v_gene: TRBV15
d_gene: -
j_gene: TRBJ1-3

CDR3aa: CSAVPGLGPYNEQFF
CDR3nt: TGCAGTGCTGTCCCGGGACTAGGTCCCTACAATGAGCAGTTCTTC
abundance: many
v_gene: TRBV20-1
d_gene: TRBD2
j_gene: TRBJ2-1

CDR3aa: CASSEYDRVSDTQYF
CDR3nt: TGTGCCAGCAGTGAATACGACAGGGTTTCAGATACGCAGTATTTT
abundance: many
v_gene: TRBV2
d_gene: TRBD1
j_gene: TRBJ2-3

CDR3aa: CSVILGQYNSPLHF
CDR3nt: TGCAGCGTTATCCTGGGTCAGTATAATTCACCCCTCCACTTT
abundance: -
v_gene: TRBV29-1
d_gene: -
j_gene: TRBJ1-6

CDR3aa: CASSLAEGTSDYEQFF
CDR3nt: TGTGCCAGCAGCTTGGCGGAGGGGACTAGCGATTATGAGCAGTTCTTC
abundance: few
v_gene: TRBV5-6
d_gene: TRBD2
j_gene: TRBJ2-1

CDR3aa: CASSLDSRDYGYTF
CDR3nt: TGTGCCAGCAGCTTAGACAGCAGGGACTATGGCTACACCTTC
abundance: -
v_gene: TRBV7-8
d_gene: -
j_gene: TRBJ1-2

CDR3aa: CATSDSGAGANVLTF
CDR3nt: TGTGCCACCAGTGACTCGGGAGCCGGGGCCAACGTCCTGACTTTC
abundance: few
v_gene: TRBV24-1
d_gene: -
j_gene: TRBJ2-6

CDR3aa: CAEGMGAGETPGTDTQYF
CDR3nt: TGTGCCGAAGGGATGGGAGCGGGGGAGACCCCTGGCACAGATACGCAGTATTTT
abundance: -
v_gene: TRBV6-6
d_gene: TRBD2
j_gene: TRBJ2-3

CDR3aa: CASSQGVGLAGGDEQFF
CDR3nt: TGCGCCAGCAGCCAAGGTGTGGGACTAGCGGGGGGAGATGAGCAGTTCTTC
abundance: few
v_gene: TRBV4-3
d_gene: TRBD2
j_gene: TRBJ2-1

CDR3aa: CASSMSDRGLNKQPQHF
CDR3nt: TGTGCCAGCAGCATGTCAGACAGGGGGCTAAACAAACAGCCCCAGCATTTT
abundance: few
v_gene: TRBV3-1
d_gene: TRBD1
j_gene: TRBJ1-5

CDR3aa: CASSLAQRGHREQFF
CDR3nt: TGCGCCAGCAGCTTGGCACAACGGGGGCATAGAGAGCAGTTCTTC
abundance: few
v_gene: TRBV5-1
d_gene: -
j_gene: TRBJ2-1